This T cell receptor beta chain was profiled in a study of blood T cell repertoires in COVID-19. Turning to the study itself: From the United States, Italy and Spain came samples of acute and convalescent COVID-19. T cells, B-cell-depleted T cells, or PBMCs supplied cDNA or gDNA.

There are 12 residues in the CDR3. Per the germline V gene, CDR1 is SEHNR and CDR2 is FQNEAQ (reference sequence). The V gene lost 1 base and the J gene lost 13 bases, with 11 bases spanning the gap. Sequencing used immunoSEQ multiplex PCR; TCRdb keeps in-frame clones, though not all of them. The table shows approximately 150,000 clones, with 65% to 80% occurring only once. The V call is TRBV7-9, the J call TRBJ2-1; TRBD2 might be the D (6 bases). Sequences were obtained from peripheral blood. This clonotype was sampled from a man in his 60s with acute or convalescent COVID-19. The CDR3 protein is CASSLEEGGQFF. In nucleotides, the CDR3 is TGTGCCAGCAGCTTAGAGGAGGGAGGACAGTTCTTC.